The entry below describes one T cell receptor beta chain. Its antigen is still unknown. Compared with germline, one end of the junction differs, possibly owing to a read error. This record comes from a study of graft-versus-host responses after intestinal transplantation. The CDR3 length is 16 residues. The germline CDR1 and CDR2 sequences are LNHDA and SQIVND (reference sequence). Libraries were prepared by immunoSEQ multiplex PCR; TCRdb keeps only in-frame clonotypes and omits some of them. The profile shows tens of thousands of clones, approximately 92% of them singletons. The chain couples TRBV19 to TRBJ2-4; possibly TRBD1 for D (6 bases). The clonotype was recovered from a human donor who received an intestinal transplant. Sequenced here: unstimulated CD4+ T cells sorted from spleen or lymph node cells, sampled before intestinal transplant. In nucleotides, the CDR3 is TGTGCCAATAGTATCCAACAGGGTCTAGCCAAAAACATTCAGTACTTC. It codes for CANSIQQGLAKNIQYF.